The source of this TCR beta chain is a study of T cell responses to AZD1222 COVID-19 vaccine. General observations from the study: Seropositive AZD1222 recipients at baseline numbered only six or seven. Reports indicate that nearly half of spike-specific TCRs are directed at unmutated variant regions. Repertoires were sampled only after the peak T cell response. Two AZD1222 doses significantly raised spike-specific TCR breadth and depth over controls.

Germline-derived CDR1 and CDR2 are LGHDT and YNNKEL (reference sequence). Deletions cut 1 base from V and 5 bases from J, with 17 bases between. The CDR3 contains 17 residues. With regard to this clone: The antigen is undetermined.

The repertoire was sequenced with immunoSEQ multiplex PCR; TCRdb's copy has only in-frame clones and lacks some. The sample contains about 63,000 clones, about 85% of which appear only once. This receptor was identified in an adult in good health. Sequenced material: peripheral blood, taken on day 0 of AZD1222 vaccination. The chain recombines TRBV3-1 (or the pseudogene TRBV3-2) with TRBJ2-2; D is tentatively TRBD1 or TRBD2 (5 bases each). CDR3 DNA sequence: TGTGCCAGCAGCCAAGGGTTTCAGGGTAGGAGGACCGGGGAGCTGTTTTTT. Encoded protein: CASSQGFQGRRTGELFF.